A single sample is the source of the 5 T cell receptor beta chains below, sequenced in a study of blood T cell repertoires in COVID-19 (dated by TCRdb to about 2020). The library was prepared using the immunoSEQ multiplex PCR assay. The table was pulled from immuneACCESS by TCRdb, which kept in-frame rearrangements only. Such tables lose some clones; where checked, under half of the loss comes from unresolved V genes, and the rest has no known cause. In this sample the table shows fewer than 50,000 clones, roughly 90% of which occur a single time. About 35% of the sample is held by the ten biggest clonotypes. Material for sequencing was peripheral blood. Every receptor here comes from a man aged 70 or older with active COVID-19.

This chain uses TRBV4-3 with TRBJ2-7; D possibly corresponds to TRBD1 (5 bases). V was pared by 3 bases and J by 4 bases, with 19 bases between. The CDR3 length is 16 residues. Germline loops: CDR1 LGHNA, CDR2 YSLEER. The CDR3 sequence is CASSQGLGRLLYEQYF. The CDR3, as DNA: TGCGCCAGCAGCCAGGGGTTGGGGCGCCTTTTGTACGAGCAGTACTTC.

Here the CDR3 reads CASSGGGYSNQPQHF. CDR3 nucleotide sequence: TGTGCCAGCAGTGGGGGGGGTTACAGCAATCAGCCCCAGCATTTT. The V gene is TRBV28, the J gene TRBJ1-5; D possibly corresponds to TRBD1 (5 bases). Trimming removed 5 bases from V and 1 base from J, with 12 bases in between. CDR1 is MDHEN, CDR2 SYDVKM, per germline. The CDR3 runs to 15 residues.

This clone came up once. The chain has TRBV27 and TRBJ2-3, with D perhaps matching TRBD2 (5 bases). Germline V gene lookup returns CDR1 MNHEY and CDR2 SMNVEV (reference sequence). Trimming shortened V by 4 bases and J by 0 bases, and 8 bases separated the two germline ends. This CDR3 spans 14 amino acids. The CDR3 is CASSYRGSTDTQYF. CDR3 DNA: TGTGCCAGCAGTTATCGCGGGAGCACAGATACGCAGTATTTT.

CDR3 coding DNA: TGTGCCAGCAGCGCTGTCCCCTCTATCGGGGAGCAGTTCTTC. Its translation: CASSAVPSIGEQFF. The chain couples TRBV7-2 to TRBJ2-1; D gene uncertain. The CDR3 is 14 amino acids. The V end was cut by 5 bases, the J end by 10 bases, with 18 bases between. The germline CDR1 and CDR2 sequences are SGHTA and FQGNSA.

This chain connects TRBV21-1 to TRBJ1-6; the D call TRBD1 from the table was never checked on the DNA. TRBV21-1 is labeled a pseudogene. The CDR3 spans 15 residues. The CDR3 is CASSNRTGGNSPLHF. The CDR3 DNA sequence: TGTGCCAGCAGCAATCGGACAGGGGGAAATTCACCCCTCCACTTT.